The following is a TCR beta chain sequence with its context. The J segment lost 8 bases and the V segment lost 0 bases, leaving 0 bases of the junction unmatched. This CDR3 region has 13 residues. The germline CDR1 and CDR2 sequences are MNHEY and SVGAGI. These data are taken from a study of blood T cell repertoires in COVID-19. Looking at the study overall: Sample material is recorded as cDNA or gDNA derived from T cells, B-cell-depleted T cells, or PBMCs.

Profiled with immunoSEQ multiplex PCR; TCRdb holds only in-frame clones, not every one. The sample records under 400,000 clones, 65% to 90% being singletons. This TCR was recovered from a woman aged 40 to 55 with acute COVID-19. Input material: PBMCs or T cells enriched from blood (not recorded which). The chain employs TRBV6-5 and TRBJ1-2, with 10 bases lining up with TRBD1. Here the CDR3 reads CASSYSTGGGYTF. CDR3 DNA: TGTGCCAGCAGTTACTCGACAGGGGGCGGCTACACCTTC.